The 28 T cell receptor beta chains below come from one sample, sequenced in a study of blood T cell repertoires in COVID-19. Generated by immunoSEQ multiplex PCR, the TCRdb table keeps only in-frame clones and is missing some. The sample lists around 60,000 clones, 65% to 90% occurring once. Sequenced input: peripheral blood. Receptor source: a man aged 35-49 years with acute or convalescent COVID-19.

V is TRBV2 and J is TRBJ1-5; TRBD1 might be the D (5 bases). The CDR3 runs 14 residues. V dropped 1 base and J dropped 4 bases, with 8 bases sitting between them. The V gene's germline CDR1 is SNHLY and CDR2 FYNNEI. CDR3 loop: CASSEGRGNQPQHF. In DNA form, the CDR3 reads TGTGCCAGCAGTGAAGGGCGGGGGAATCAGCCCCAGCATTTT. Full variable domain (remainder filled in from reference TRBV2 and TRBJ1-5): EPEVTQTPSHQVTQMGQEVILRCVPISNHLYFYWYRQILGQKVEFLVSFYNNEISEKSEIFDDQFSVERPDGSNFTLKIRSTKLEDSAMYFCASSEGRGNQPQHFGDGTRLSIL.

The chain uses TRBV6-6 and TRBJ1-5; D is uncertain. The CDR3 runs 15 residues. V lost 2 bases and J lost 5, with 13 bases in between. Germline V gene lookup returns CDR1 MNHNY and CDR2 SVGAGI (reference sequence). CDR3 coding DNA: TGTGCCAGCAGTTACACGGGAATTCGTGATCAGCCCCAGCATTTT. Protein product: CASSYTGIRDQPQHF.

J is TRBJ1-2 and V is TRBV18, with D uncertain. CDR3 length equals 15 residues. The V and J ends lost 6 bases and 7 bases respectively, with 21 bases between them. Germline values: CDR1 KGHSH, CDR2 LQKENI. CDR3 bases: TGTGCCAGCTCGCCCGCACGAGGCTCAATGGGTGGCTACACCTTC. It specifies CASSPARGSMGGYTF.

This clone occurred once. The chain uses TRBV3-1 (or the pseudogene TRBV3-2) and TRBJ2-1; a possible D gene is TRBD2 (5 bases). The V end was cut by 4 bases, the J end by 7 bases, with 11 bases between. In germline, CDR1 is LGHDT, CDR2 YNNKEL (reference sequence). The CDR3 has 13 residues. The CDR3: CASSRGRTNEQFF. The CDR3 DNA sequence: TGTGCCAGCAGCCGTGGACGGACTAATGAGCAGTTCTTC.

The CDR3 nucleotides are TGCGCCAGCAGCCCTACAGTGAGGAACACTGAAGCTTTCTTT. This encodes CASSPTVRNTEAFF. The V and J genes are TRBV5-1 and TRBJ1-1; no reliable D call. The CDR3 is made up of 14 amino acids. Trimming took off 4 bases at V and 1 base at J, with 11 bases between the two ends. The V gene's germline CDR1 is SGHRS and CDR2 YFSETQ.

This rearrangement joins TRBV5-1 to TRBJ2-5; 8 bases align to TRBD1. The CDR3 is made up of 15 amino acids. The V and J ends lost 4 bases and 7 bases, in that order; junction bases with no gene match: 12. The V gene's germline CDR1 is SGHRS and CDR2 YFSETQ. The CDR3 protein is CASSPGRQGMGTQYF. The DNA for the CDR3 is TGCGCCAGCAGCCCCGGGAGACAGGGGATGGGGACCCAGTACTTC.

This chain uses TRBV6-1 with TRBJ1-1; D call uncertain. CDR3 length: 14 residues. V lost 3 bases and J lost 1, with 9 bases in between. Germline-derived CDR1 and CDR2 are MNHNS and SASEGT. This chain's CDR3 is CASSEQDPNTEAFF. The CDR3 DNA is TGTGCCAGCAGTGAGCAGGATCCGAACACTGAAGCTTTCTTT.

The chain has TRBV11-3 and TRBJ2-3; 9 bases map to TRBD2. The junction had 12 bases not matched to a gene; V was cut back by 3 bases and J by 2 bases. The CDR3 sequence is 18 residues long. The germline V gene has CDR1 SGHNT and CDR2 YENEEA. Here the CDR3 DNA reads TGTGCCAGCAGCTTTGGCACACTTAGCGGGGGACACACAGATACGCAGTATTTT. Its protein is CASSFGTLSGGHTDTQYF.

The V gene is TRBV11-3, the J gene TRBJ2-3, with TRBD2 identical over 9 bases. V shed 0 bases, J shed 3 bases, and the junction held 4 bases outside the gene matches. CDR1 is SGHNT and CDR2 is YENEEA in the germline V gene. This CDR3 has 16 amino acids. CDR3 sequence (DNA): TGTGCCAGCAGCTTAGATGCGGGGGGGCCTACAGATACGCAGTATTTT. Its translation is CASSLDAGGPTDTQYF.

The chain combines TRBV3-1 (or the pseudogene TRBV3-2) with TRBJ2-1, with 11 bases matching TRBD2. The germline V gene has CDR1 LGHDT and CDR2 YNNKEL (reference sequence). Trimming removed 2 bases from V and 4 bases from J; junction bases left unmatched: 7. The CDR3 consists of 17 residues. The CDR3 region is CASSQPTSGGLYNEQFF. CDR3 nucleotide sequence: TGTGCCAGCAGCCAACCCACTAGCGGGGGCCTGTACAATGAGCAGTTCTTC.

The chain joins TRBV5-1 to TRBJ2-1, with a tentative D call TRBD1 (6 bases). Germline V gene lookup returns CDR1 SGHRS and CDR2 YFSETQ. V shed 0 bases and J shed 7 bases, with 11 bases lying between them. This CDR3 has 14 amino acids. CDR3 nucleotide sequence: TGCGCCAGCAGCTTGGGGTACAGGGAAAATGAGCAGTTCTTC. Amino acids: CASSLGYRENEQFF.

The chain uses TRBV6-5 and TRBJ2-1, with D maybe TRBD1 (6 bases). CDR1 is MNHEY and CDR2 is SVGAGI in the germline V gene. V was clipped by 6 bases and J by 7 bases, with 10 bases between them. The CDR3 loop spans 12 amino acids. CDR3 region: CASRQGLNEQFF. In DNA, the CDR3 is TGTGCCAGCAGACAGGGATTAAATGAGCAGTTCTTC.

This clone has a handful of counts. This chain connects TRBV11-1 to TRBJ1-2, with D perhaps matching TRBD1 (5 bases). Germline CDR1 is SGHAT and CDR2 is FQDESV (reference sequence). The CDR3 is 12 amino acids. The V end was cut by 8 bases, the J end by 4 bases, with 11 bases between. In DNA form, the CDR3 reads TGTGCCAGCGGAGAAGGGGTCTATGGCTACACCTTC. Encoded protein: CASGEGVYGYTF.

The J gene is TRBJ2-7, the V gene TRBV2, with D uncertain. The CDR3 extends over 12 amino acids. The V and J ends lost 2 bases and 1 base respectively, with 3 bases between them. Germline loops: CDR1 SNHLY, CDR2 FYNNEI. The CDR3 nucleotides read TGTGCCAGCAGTGAACAGTCCTACGAGCAGTACTTC. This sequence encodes CASSEQSYEQYF.

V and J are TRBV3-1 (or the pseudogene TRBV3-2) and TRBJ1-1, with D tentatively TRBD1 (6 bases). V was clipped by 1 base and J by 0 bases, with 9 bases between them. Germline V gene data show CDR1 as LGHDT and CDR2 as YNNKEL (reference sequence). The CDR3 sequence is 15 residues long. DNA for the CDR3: TGTGCCAGCAGCCAAGCAGGGGCCGTGAACACTGAAGCTTTCTTT. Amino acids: CASSQAGAVNTEAFF.

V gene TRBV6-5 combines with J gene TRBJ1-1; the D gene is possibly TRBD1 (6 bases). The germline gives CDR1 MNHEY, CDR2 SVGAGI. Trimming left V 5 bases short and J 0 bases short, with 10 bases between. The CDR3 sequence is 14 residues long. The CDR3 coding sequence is TGTGCCAGCAGTAGAGGACAGCTGAACACTGAAGCTTTCTTT. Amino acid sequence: CASSRGQLNTEAFF.

The CDR3 sequence is CATSALNQPQHF. In nucleotides, the CDR3 is TGTGCCACCAGTGCCCTCAATCAGCCCCAGCATTTT. The V and J genes are TRBV24-1 and TRBJ1-5, with D uncertain. V was pared by 5 bases and J by 3 bases, with 4 bases between. The CDR3 contains 12 residues. The V gene's germline CDR1 is KGHDR and CDR2 SFDVKD.

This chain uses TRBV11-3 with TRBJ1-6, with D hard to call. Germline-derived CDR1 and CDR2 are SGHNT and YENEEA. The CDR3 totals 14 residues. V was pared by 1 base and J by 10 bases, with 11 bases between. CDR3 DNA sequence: TGTGCCAGCAGCTTAGGGAGTATCGGATCACCCCTCCACTTT. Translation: CASSLGSIGSPLHF.

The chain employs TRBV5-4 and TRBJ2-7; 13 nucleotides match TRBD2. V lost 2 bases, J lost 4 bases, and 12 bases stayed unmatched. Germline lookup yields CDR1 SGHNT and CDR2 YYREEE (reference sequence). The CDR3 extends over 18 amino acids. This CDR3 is CASSFDRTSGGTSYEQYF. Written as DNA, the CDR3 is TGTGCCAGCAGCTTCGACCGGACTAGCGGGGGTACATCGTACGAGCAGTACTTC.

The CDR3 reads CASSQGRDGEKLFF. The CDR3 nucleotides are TGCGCCAGCAGCCAAGGGAGGGATGGTGAAAAACTGTTTTTT. The J gene is TRBJ1-4, the V gene TRBV4-1, with D unresolved. Germline V gives CDR1 MGHRA, CDR2 YSYEKL. The length of the CDR3 is 14 residues. The V end was cut by 1 base, the J end by 7 bases, with 10 bases between.

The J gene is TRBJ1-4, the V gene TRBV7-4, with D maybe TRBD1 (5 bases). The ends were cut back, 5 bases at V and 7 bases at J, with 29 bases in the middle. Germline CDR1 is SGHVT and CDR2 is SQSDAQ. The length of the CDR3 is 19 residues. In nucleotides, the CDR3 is TGTGCCAGCAGCCCGGAACTCCAGTGGGGCCGGAGTGTATGTGAAAAACTGTTTTTT. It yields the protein CASSPELQWGRSVCEKLFF.

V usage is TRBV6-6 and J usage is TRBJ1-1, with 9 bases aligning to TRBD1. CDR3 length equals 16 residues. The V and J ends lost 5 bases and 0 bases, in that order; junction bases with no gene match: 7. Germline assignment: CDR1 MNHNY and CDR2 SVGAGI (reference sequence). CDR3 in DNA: TGTGCCAGCAGTACCGGGACAGGGAGGATGAACACTGAAGCTTTCTTT. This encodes CASSTGTGRMNTEAFF.

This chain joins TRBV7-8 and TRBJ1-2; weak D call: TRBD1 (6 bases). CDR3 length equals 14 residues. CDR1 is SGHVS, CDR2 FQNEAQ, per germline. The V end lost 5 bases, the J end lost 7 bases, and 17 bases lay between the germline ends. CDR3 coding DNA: TGTGCCAGCAGCCTCCTCGGGGGGGGCTCTGGCTACACCTTC. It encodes CASSLLGGGSGYTF.

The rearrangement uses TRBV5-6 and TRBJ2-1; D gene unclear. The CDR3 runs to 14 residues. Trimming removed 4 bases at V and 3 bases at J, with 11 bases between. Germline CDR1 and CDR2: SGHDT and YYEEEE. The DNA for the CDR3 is TGTGCCAGCAGCCCCGAATCAGACTACAATGAGCAGTTCTTC. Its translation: CASSPESDYNEQFF.

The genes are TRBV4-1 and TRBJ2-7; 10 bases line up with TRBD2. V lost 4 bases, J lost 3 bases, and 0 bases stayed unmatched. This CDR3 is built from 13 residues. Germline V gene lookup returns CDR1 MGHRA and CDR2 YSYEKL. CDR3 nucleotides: TGCGCCAGCAGCCCTAGCGGGGGCTACGAGCAGTACTTC. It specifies CASSPSGGYEQYF.

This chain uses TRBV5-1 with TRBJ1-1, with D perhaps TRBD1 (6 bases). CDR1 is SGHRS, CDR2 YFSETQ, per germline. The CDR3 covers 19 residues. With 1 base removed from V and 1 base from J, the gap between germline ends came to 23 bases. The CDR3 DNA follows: TGCGCCAGCAGCTTGAATATGTACAACAGGGAGGGCTGGAACACTGAAGCTTTCTTT. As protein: CASSLNMYNREGWNTEAFF.

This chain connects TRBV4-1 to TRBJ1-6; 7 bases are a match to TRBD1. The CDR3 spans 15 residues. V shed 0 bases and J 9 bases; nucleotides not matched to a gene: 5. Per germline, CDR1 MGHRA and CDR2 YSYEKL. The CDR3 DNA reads TGCGCCAGCAGCCAAGAGGACAGGTCGGGTTCACCCCTCCACTTT. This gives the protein CASSQEDRSGSPLHF.

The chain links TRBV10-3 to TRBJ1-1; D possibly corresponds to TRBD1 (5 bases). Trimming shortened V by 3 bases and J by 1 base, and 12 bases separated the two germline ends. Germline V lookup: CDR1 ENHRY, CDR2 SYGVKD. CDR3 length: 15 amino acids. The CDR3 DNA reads TGTGCCATCAGTGATTCCGGCGGGACGAACACTGAAGCTTTCTTT. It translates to CAISDSGGTNTEAFF.